These T cell receptor beta chains were read from a single sample in a study of human T cells and chemical hapten exposure. Each CDR3 protein is one row after TCRdb ran MiXCR on the RACE reads. The sample yields roughly 81,000 distinct CDR3 sequences, 7.5% to 9.5% seen once. The starting material was whole blood, obtained in connection with sensitization to the hapten diphenylcyclopropenone (DPC). Receptors originate from a middle-aged man with alopecia areata. Some clones in this sample may be carry-over from other donors' samples. Both conserved end residues are trimmed from each CDR3. A D gene is named only where the DNA matches it firmly.

CDR3	J	V	D
AWSGLSNQPQH	TRBJ1-5	TRBV30	-
AFSTPGQGGYGYT	TRBJ1-2	TRBV30	TRBD1
ASSPPRSGRIYNEQF	TRBJ2-1	TRBV18	TRBD2
ASSLGQASNEQF	TRBJ2-1	TRBV7-9	-
ASSEGAGGYT	TRBJ1-2	TRBV10-2	-
ASSIVRSSNQPQH	TRBJ1-5	TRBV19	-
ASSKTGPGYNEQF	TRBJ2-1	TRBV12-3/TRBV12-4	-
AGGHTGELF	TRBJ2-2	TRBV6-2/TRBV6-3	-
ASSPDGSSTDTQY	TRBJ2-3	TRBV5-6	-
ASSVQGNYGYT	TRBJ1-2	TRBV5-1	-
ATSDLQIPGANIQY	TRBJ2-4	TRBV24-1	-
SARDNVNTEAF	TRBJ1-1	TRBV20-1	-
ASSLQGNNSPLH	TRBJ1-6	TRBV27	-
ATSDFAGGTGELF	TRBJ2-2	TRBV24-1	TRBD2
ASGTGFNEKLF	TRBJ1-4	TRBV2	-
ASRGQPVTDTQY	TRBJ2-3	TRBV5-1	-
ASIAGQSTDTQY	TRBJ2-3	TRBV12-3/TRBV12-4	-
SASNWGGGYEQY	TRBJ2-7	TRBV20-1	TRBD2
ASSLSRSGANVLT	TRBJ2-6	TRBV6-2/TRBV6-3	-
ASSPWTGSNQPQH	TRBJ1-5	TRBV7-2	-
ASSLGQVPTEAF	TRBJ1-1	TRBV27	-
SAKIARGLNTEAF	TRBJ1-1	TRBV20-1	-
ASSPRGDYGYT	TRBJ1-2	TRBV18	-
DSSSRGGPDTQY	TRBJ2-3	TRBV7-3	-
ASSFDRNQPQH	TRBJ1-5	TRBV12-3/TRBV12-4	-
ASSESSGRVFETQY	TRBJ2-5	TRBV9	TRBD2
ASSRPYLASGRSTDTQY	TRBJ2-3	TRBV28	TRBD2
ASSYAGLTNEQF	TRBJ2-1	TRBV6-2/TRBV6-3	-
SASISETSGKAEQY	TRBJ2-7	TRBV20-1	TRBD2
ASSLDRGTEAF	TRBJ1-1	TRBV7-2	TRBD1
ASIRGGINTGELF	TRBJ2-2	TRBV12-3/TRBV12-4	TRBD2
ASSPSGRGGGTDTQY	TRBJ2-3	TRBV11-2	TRBD2
ASSLAYGSREQF	TRBJ2-1	TRBV7-9	-
ASSQTAKNIQY	TRBJ2-4	TRBV28	-
ASRIRSLSYNEQF	TRBJ2-1	TRBV2	-
ASSLAVPNEQF	TRBJ2-1	TRBV7-2	-
ASSYGTGTREQY	TRBJ2-7	TRBV6-2/TRBV6-3	TRBD1
AWSRKGIGTEAF	TRBJ1-1	TRBV30	-
SVEGQGYNYGYT	TRBJ1-2	TRBV29-1	TRBD1
SASREGGNTIY	TRBJ1-3	TRBV20-1	-
ASSYLGGDNEQF	TRBJ2-1	TRBV6-2/TRBV6-3	-
ASSYIASGITDTQY	TRBJ2-3	TRBV6-5	TRBD2
ASSFPTGQHGYT	TRBJ1-2	TRBV12-3/TRBV12-4	TRBD1
ASSLNGIQETQY	TRBJ2-5	TRBV5-6	-
ASTPGGISGANVLT	TRBJ2-6	TRBV7-6	-
ASSSGLTYEQY	TRBJ2-7	TRBV11-1	-
ASSQDEGTGYNEQF	TRBJ2-1	TRBV4-2	-
ASSGLAGGIEQF	TRBJ2-1	TRBV25-1	TRBD2
ASSRQPTDTQY	TRBJ2-3	TRBV5-4	-
ARYLEKPQH	TRBJ1-5	TRBV6-2/TRBV6-3	-
ASSLDAGGDYEQY	TRBJ2-7	TRBV27	-
ASSPGQATVTQY	TRBJ2-5	TRBV7-3	TRBD1
ASSLSGGNEQF	TRBJ2-1	TRBV7-7	-
ASSGLGTDTQY	TRBJ2-3	TRBV12-3/TRBV12-4	-
ASNNPAGGTDTQY	TRBJ2-3	TRBV9	TRBD2
ASSPGGGYNEQF	TRBJ2-1	TRBV27	-
ASSQGGQGMNTEAF	TRBJ1-1	TRBV4-2	TRBD1